Following are 21 T cell receptor beta chains from one sample sequenced in a study of CD8+CD57+ T cells in acquired aplastic anemia. Researchers used genomic DNA as the template to profile TCR beta VDJ and CDR3. Each CDR3 protein gets one entry after TCRdb re-called the reads with MiXCR. In the table there are 400,000 to 450,000 distinct CDR3 sequences, 60% to 80% of which are singletons. Sequencing input: sorted CD4+, CD8+, or CD8+CD57+ T cells (not recorded which) from PBMCs. Every receptor here comes from a human donor in good health, serving as a control.

With respect to this clonotype: A read error is likely, as this CDR3 ends without the conserved phenylalanine or tryptophan. The DNA is left out, because the CDR3 cannot be placed on it with certainty; the CDR3 is given as TCRdb lists it. The V gene is TRBV7-2, the J gene TRBJ1-1; the table gives TRBD1 as D, unverified against the DNA. Germline CDR1 and CDR2: SGHTA and FQGNSA. The CDR3 contains 13 residues when both ends are counted. CDR3 amino acids: CASSLNGQSYGYI.

On this clonotype: Possible read error: a much larger clone is one base away. V gene TRBV6-5 combines with J gene TRBJ2-5; 9 bases map to TRBD1. Trimming at V came to 2 bases and at J to 9 bases, leaving 7 bases not matched to a gene. Germline V gene data show CDR1 as MNHEY and CDR2 as SVGAGI. The CDR3 has 14 residues. Here the CDR3 DNA reads TGTGCCAGCAGTTACACGGACAGGGGAGCGTCCCAGTACTTC. It is translated as CASSYTDRGASQYF.

With respect to this clonotype: Relative to the germline gene, one junction end is altered; a read error may explain this. The chain is built from TRBV7-9 and TRBJ1-6; D remains unclear. CDR1 and CDR2 (germline): SEHNR, FQNEAQ (reference sequence). This CDR3 comprises 15 residues. The CDR3 region has the DNA TGCGCCAGCAGCTTGGAGGGCGGTAATAATTCCCCCCACCACTTT. Translating gives CASSLEGGNNSPHHF. Complete variable domain (other parts from reference TRBV7-9 and TRBJ1-6): DTGVSQNPRHKITKRGQNVTFRCDPISEHNRLYWYRQTLGQGPEFLTYFQNEAQLEKSRLLSDRFSAERPKGSFSTLEIQRTEQGDSAMYLCASSLEGGNNSPHHFGNGTRLTVT.

The chain recombines TRBV7-9 with TRBJ2-2, with D uncertain. V shed 5 bases and J shed 11 bases, with 18 bases lying between them. Germline loops: CDR1 SEHNR, CDR2 FQNEAQ (reference sequence). The CDR3 is 14 residues long. The CDR3 loop reads CASSARFDNAELFF. CDR3 nucleotides: TGTGCCAGCAGCGCCAGATTCGACAACGCCGAGCTGTTTTTT.

This clonotype was seen just once. The V gene is TRBV7-6, the J gene TRBJ2-1; D is perhaps TRBD2 (6 bases). The ends were cut back, 5 bases at V and 10 bases at J, with 15 bases in the middle. Germline CDR1 and CDR2: SGHVS and FNYEAQ. This CDR3 is built from 13 residues. The CDR3 protein is CASSLDPSGEQFF. CDR3 nucleotide sequence: TGTGCCAGCAGCCTCGACCCGAGCGGGGAGCAGTTCTTC.

Of note for this clonotype: It is likely a read error, because the conserved phenylalanine at the end of the CDR3 is missing. The CDR3 is CASSGGSLGNTIYS. The DNA of the CDR3 is TGTGCCAGCAGTGGGGGGAGCCTCGGAAACACCATATATTCT. V is TRBV24-1 and J is TRBJ1-3; the D gene is possibly TRBD1 (5 bases). The CDR3 has 14 amino acids. The germline V gene encodes CDR1 KGHDR and CDR2 SFDVKD.

As regards this clonotype: At one end, the junction sequence differs from germline, possibly due to a read error. The rearrangement links TRBV5-1 to TRBJ1-2; D not resolved. The CDR3 has 14 residues. Looked up from germline, CDR1 is SGHRS and CDR2 is YFSETQ. The CDR3 DNA sequence: TGCGCCAGCAGCTTAACTGCGGTCGACCCTGGCTGCACCTTC. It is translated as CASSLTAVDPGCTF.

This clonotype was counted a few times. This sequence joins TRBV10-1 and TRBJ2-3; 7 bases map to TRBD2. Germline V gene data show CDR1 as WNHNN and CDR2 as SYGVQD (reference sequence). V lost 0 bases to trimming and J lost 4 bases; unmatched junction nucleotides: 4. The CDR3 is 15 residues long. The CDR3 sequence: CASSESGLAADTQYF. DNA for the CDR3: TGCGCCAGCAGTGAGTCGGGGCTAGCGGCAGATACGCAGTATTTT.

The chain combines TRBV5-1 with TRBJ2-7; D uncertain. Trimming shortened V by 2 bases and J by 1 base, and 10 bases separated the two germline ends. This CDR3 is built from 14 residues. Looked up from germline, CDR1 is SGHRS and CDR2 is YFSETQ. The CDR3 reads CASSFIPVSYEQYF. Written as DNA, the CDR3 is TGCGCCAGCAGCTTCATTCCAGTGTCCTACGAGCAGTACTTC.

This clonotype was recorded many times. The CDR3 loop reads CASSEYPGPVLSTDTQYF. Here the CDR3 DNA reads TGCGCCAGCAGTGAGTATCCGGGCCCTGTTCTCTCCACAGATACGCAGTATTTT. The chain employs TRBV10-1 and TRBJ2-3, with D unclear. Germline CDR1 reads WNHNN; CDR2 reads SYGVQD (reference sequence). The CDR3 has 18 residues. Trimming cost V 1 base and J 2 bases, with 19 bases left between them.

The chain couples TRBV12-5 to TRBJ1-1; a possible D gene is TRBD1 (6 bases). Germline V gives CDR1 LGHNT, CDR2 FRNRAP. The CDR3 covers 16 residues. V was shortened by 1 base and J by 0 bases, with 12 bases between the two germline ends. The CDR3 DNA reads TGTGCTAGTGGTTTGGGGCTGGACAGTTTGAACACTGAAGCTTTCTTT. Amino acids: CASGLGLDSLNTEAFF.

CDR3 DNA sequence: TGCGCCAGCAGTGAGGGGACTACAGGACTCGAGGGAGATACGCAGTATTTT. Its translation is CASSEGTTGLEGDTQYF. This rearrangement joins TRBV10-1 to TRBJ2-3; TRBD2 matches at 7 bases. The CDR3 loop spans 17 amino acids. Germline V gives CDR1 WNHNN, CDR2 SYGVQD (reference sequence). The J segment lost 5 bases and the V segment lost 2 bases, leaving 13 bases of the junction unmatched.

This clonotype was observed at least ten times. J is TRBJ1-2 and V is TRBV5-8; TRBD1 is a possible D gene (6 bases). V lost 4 bases and J lost 4, with 17 bases in between. This CDR3 comprises 15 residues. Germline CDR1 SGHTS, CDR2 YDEGEE. The CDR3 sequence: CASSRYRGAGYGYTF. The CDR3 bases are TGTGCCAGCAGCCGTTACCGGGGGGCTGGCTATGGCTACACCTTC.

Details on this clonotype: Its ends do not fully match the called genes, so a read error is possible. The chain recombines TRBV24-1 with TRBJ1-5, with no clear D. The germline CDR1 and CDR2 sequences are KGHDR and SFDVKD. The CDR3 covers 13 residues. CDR3 bases: TGTGCCACCAGTGCAGACCGAAACCAGCCCCACACTTTT. Encoded protein: CATSADRNQPHTF.

The V and J genes are TRBV5-1 and TRBJ2-3; 9 bases are shared with TRBD1. Germline CDR1 and CDR2: SGHRS and YFSETQ. The CDR3 is 15 residues long. J gave up 7 bases and V 2 bases, and 8 bases lay outside the gene matches. The CDR3 DNA is TGCGCCAGCAGCTTCGACGGGACAGGGCTGTATACGCAGTATTTT. It encodes CASSFDGTGLYTQYF.

This chain joins TRBV15 and TRBJ1-5; 9 bases align to TRBD1. Germline CDR1 LNHNV, CDR2 YYDKDF (reference sequence). The CDR3 is 15 residues long. J lost 1 base, V lost 6 bases, and 4 bases had no gene match. The CDR3, as DNA: TGTGCCACCAGGGACAGGGGAAGGAGCAATCAGCCCCAGCATTTT. Translating it yields CATRDRGRSNQPQHF.

The rearrangement links TRBV7-2 to TRBJ2-3; TRBD2 aligns across 7 bases. This CDR3 is built from 15 residues. CDR1 is SGHTA, CDR2 FQGNSA, per germline. V was clipped by 3 bases and J by 7 bases; unmatched bases: 10. The CDR3 region has the DNA TGTGCCAGCAGCTTGGGGGGGGGATACACGAATACGCAGTATTTT. Its translation is CASSLGGGYTNTQYF.

In this sample, this clonotype turned up once. The genes are TRBV20-1 and TRBJ2-5, with 8 bases lining up with TRBD2. CDR1 and CDR2 from the germline V gene are DFQATT and SNEGSKA (reference sequence). CDR3 size: 13 residues. V shed 3 bases and J 1 base; nucleotides not matched to a gene: 1. This CDR3 reads CSASREGQETQYF. DNA for the CDR3: TGCAGTGCTAGTCGGGAGGGCCAAGAGACCCAGTACTTC.

In the case of this clonotype: At one end the junction does not follow the germline gene, possibly because of a read error. The chain links TRBV14 to TRBJ1-1, with D maybe TRBD1 (5 bases). The V gene's germline CDR1 is SGHDN and CDR2 FVKESK. The CDR3 spans 13 residues. The CDR3 here is CASSTDWGTETLF. The CDR3 region has the DNA TGTGCCAGCAGCACAGACTGGGGCACTGAAACGCTCTTT.

A word on this clonotype: The final CDR3 position lacks the conserved phenylalanine or tryptophan, pointing to a likely read error. The rearrangement links TRBV2 to TRBJ1-6; D is perhaps TRBD1 (5 bases). This CDR3 contains 13 residues. Germline CDR1 SNHLY, CDR2 FYNNEI. V dropped 4 bases and J dropped 10 bases, with 11 bases sitting between them. CDR3 DNA sequence: TGTGCCAGCAGTGGACAGAGTTTCTCACCCCTCCACTTG. It yields the protein CASSGQSFSPLHL.

This chain uses TRBV9 with TRBJ1-6; the D gene is possibly TRBD1 (5 bases). Germline CDR1 and CDR2: SGDLS and YYNGEE. The CDR3 runs 15 residues. Trimming removed 0 bases at V and 17 bases at J, with 21 bases between. The CDR3: CASSVGQMNTEAFHF. In DNA, the CDR3 is TGTGCCAGCAGCGTAGGACAGATGAACACTGAAGCTTTCCACTTT.